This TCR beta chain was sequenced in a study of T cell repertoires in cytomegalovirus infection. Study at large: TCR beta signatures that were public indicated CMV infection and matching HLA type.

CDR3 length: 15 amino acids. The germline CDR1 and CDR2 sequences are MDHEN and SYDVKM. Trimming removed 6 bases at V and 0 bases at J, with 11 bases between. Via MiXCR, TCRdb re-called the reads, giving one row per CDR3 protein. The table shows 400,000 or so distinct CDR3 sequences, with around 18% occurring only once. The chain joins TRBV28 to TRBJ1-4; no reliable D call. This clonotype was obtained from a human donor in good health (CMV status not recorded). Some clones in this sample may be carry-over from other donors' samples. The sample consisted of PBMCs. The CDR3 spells CASSPWFATNEKLFF. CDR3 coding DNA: TGTGCCAGCAGCCCCTGGTTCGCAACTAATGAAAAACTGTTTTTT.